What follows are 14 T cell receptor beta chains derived from one specimen sequenced in a study of CD4 T cell repertoires in COVID-19. TCRdb keeps only in-frame clones here, not all; method: immunoSEQ multiplex PCR. The sample lists 60,000 to 90,000 clones, 83% occurring once. The sample in question was CD4+ T cells from peripheral blood, obtained after recovery from COVID-19. These receptors were taken from a human donor who had COVID-19.

This chain connects TRBV6-5 to TRBJ2-5; tentatively, D is TRBD2 (6 bases). Germline V gene lookup returns CDR1 MNHEY and CDR2 SVGAGI. There are 15 residues in the CDR3. V lost 2 bases and J 5 bases, leaving 15 bases between the germline ends. The CDR3 coding sequence is TGTGCCAGCAGTTACGGGACGGGACTTATCGAGACCCAGTACTTC. Its translation: CASSYGTGLIETQYF.

In DNA form, the CDR3 reads TGTGCCAGCAGCTTAAGGGGGACATCAATGAACACTGAAGCTTTCTTT. Protein: CASSLRGTSMNTEAFF. This sequence joins TRBV11-1 and TRBJ1-1, with D perhaps matching TRBD1 (6 bases). V was clipped by 2 bases and J by 0 bases, with 13 bases between them. Germline V CDR1 and CDR2: SGHAT, FQDESV (reference sequence). This CDR3 is 16 amino acids long.

J is TRBJ2-7 and V is TRBV7-9; TRBD2 matches 8 bases. Germline values: CDR1 SEHNR, CDR2 FQNEAQ (reference sequence). V shed 4 bases and J 0 bases; nucleotides not matched to a gene: 11. The CDR3 covers 17 residues. The CDR3 sequence is CASSSYGLAGNSYEQYF. In DNA, the CDR3 is TGTGCCAGCAGCTCCTATGGACTAGCCGGAAACTCCTACGAGCAGTACTTC.

V and J are TRBV5-1 and TRBJ1-6; a weak D match, TRBD1 (5 bases). The CDR3 runs 13 residues. Germline lookup yields CDR1 SGHRS and CDR2 YFSETQ. With 2 bases removed from V and 8 bases from J, the gap between germline ends came to 8 bases. CDR3 in DNA: TGCGCCAGCAGCTTAGTACAGGATTCACCCCTCCACTTT. This codes for CASSLVQDSPLHF.

This rearrangement joins TRBV6-5 to TRBJ1-1; 7 positions match TRBD1. CDR3 size: 14 residues. The V gene end was trimmed by 7 bases and the J gene end by 4 bases; junction bases not matched to a gene: 9. From germline, CDR1 is MNHEY and CDR2 SVGAGI. The CDR3 sequence is CASNLRGGSTEAFF. Written as DNA, the CDR3 is TGTGCCAGCAACCTCAGGGGGGGAAGCACTGAAGCTTTCTTT.

This chain links TRBV6-7 with TRBJ2-2; D is unresolved. TRBV6-7 is an ORF for which the function is uncertain. The CDR3 is 12 residues long. The V and J ends lost 7 bases and 3 bases respectively, with 6 bases between them. Here the CDR3 DNA reads TGTGCCAGCACCGGATACACCGGGGAGCTGTTTTTT. It encodes CASTGYTGELFF.

This clone was seen once. The V call is TRBV28, the J call TRBJ1-3; unclear D gene. With 3 bases removed from V and 0 bases from J, the gap between germline ends came to 9 bases. This CDR3 region has 15 residues. CDR1 and CDR2 from the germline V gene are MDHEN and SYDVKM. CDR3 DNA sequence: TGTGCCAGCAGTTTGGCAGGCAGCTCTGGAAACACCATATATTTT. This encodes CASSLAGSSGNTIYF.

The chain couples TRBV28 to TRBJ2-1, with 8 bases that match TRBD1. After removal of 6 bases from V and 4 bases from J, the junction contained 2 bases not matched to a gene. This CDR3 region has 13 residues. Germline V gene data show CDR1 as MDHEN and CDR2 as SYDVKM. For the CDR3, the DNA is TGTGCCAGCAGCCGGACAGGGTACAATGAGCAGTTCTTC. Translation gives CASSRTGYNEQFF.

V and J are TRBV7-8 and TRBJ2-5, with D perhaps TRBD2 (6 bases). In germline, CDR1 is SGHVS, CDR2 FQNEAQ. The CDR3 loop spans 14 amino acids. The germline V and J ends were trimmed by 5 bases and 4 bases, with 14 bases remaining between them. CDR3 nucleotide sequence: TGTGCCAGCAGCCCGGCGGGGCTGGCAGAGACCCAGTACTTC. It codes for CASSPAGLAETQYF.

This chain connects TRBV6-5 to TRBJ1-5, with D possibly matching TRBD1 (6 bases). V lost 4 bases, J lost 3 bases, and 10 bases lay in between. There are 14 residues in the CDR3. Germline values: CDR1 MNHEY, CDR2 SVGAGI. For the CDR3, the DNA is TGTGCCAGCAGTTTATGGGGGGCCAATCAGCCCCAGCATTTT. This codes for CASSLWGANQPQHF.

This clone occurred once. The chain joins TRBV6-5 to TRBJ2-3, with D possibly being TRBD2 (7 bases). The CDR3 length is 16 residues. CDR1 is MNHEY, CDR2 SVGAGI, per germline. The ends were cut back, 2 bases at V and 2 bases at J, with 14 bases in the middle. The CDR3 sequence: CASSYQGGGNTDTQYF. The CDR3 nucleotides read TGTGCCAGCAGTTACCAAGGGGGGGGTAACACAGATACGCAGTATTTT.

This chain's CDR3 is CAISEGDRMTYEQYF. The CDR3 bases are TGTGCCATCAGTGAAGGGGACAGGATGACCTACGAGCAGTACTTC. This chain connects TRBV10-3 to TRBJ2-7, with 8 bases that match TRBD1. From germline, CDR1 is ENHRY and CDR2 SYGVKD. Trimming took 3 bases from V and 2 from J; bases not matched to a gene: 6. CDR3 length equals 15 residues.

The rearrangement joins TRBV2 to TRBJ2-7; D may match TRBD1 or TRBD2 (5 bases each). Trimming pared 10 bases from V and 2 bases from J, leaving 18 bases between. CDR3 length: 14 amino acids. The germline gives CDR1 SNHLY, CDR2 FYNNEI. CDR3 DNA: TGTGCCATCAACAGTGAACGAGGGGCCTACGAGCAGTACTTC. Protein: CAINSERGAYEQYF.

In this sample, this clone turned up once. The chain is built from TRBV27 and TRBJ1-6; a possible D gene is TRBD1 (5 bases). The CDR3 is 13 amino acids. In germline, CDR1 is MNHEY, CDR2 SMNVEV (reference sequence). V was shortened by 4 bases and J by 10 bases, with 11 bases between the two germline ends. The CDR3 DNA reads as TGTGCCAGCAGTTGGGGACGGAGCTCACCCCTCCACTTT. This codes for CASSWGRSSPLHF.